The 8 T cell receptor beta chains presented below share a single source sample, sequenced in a study of shared clonotypes between healthy human individuals. Sequencing used immunoSEQ multiplex PCR; TCRdb keeps in-frame clones, though not all of them. The sample carries about 2 million clones, approximately 94% recorded once. CD45RO negativity and positive selection for CCR7 defined naive CD8 cells, a population that excluded terminally differentiated effector memory CD45RA+ cells. The sample taken for sequencing was naive CD8+ T cells sorted from blood. The receptors were gathered from a man aged 18 to 29 in good health.

The chain uses TRBV5-4 and TRBJ1-2, with 8 bases fitting TRBD1. This CDR3 has 14 residues. Germline trimming cut 4 bases from V and 3 bases from J; bases unmatched to any gene: 5. Germline values: CDR1 SGHNT, CDR2 YYREEE (reference sequence). The CDR3 region is CASSTGTGHYGYTF. The CDR3 DNA is TGTGCCAGCAGCACGGGGACAGGACACTATGGCTACACCTTC.

V gene TRBV15 combines with J gene TRBJ2-5, with 7 bases aligning to TRBD1. Germline-derived CDR1 and CDR2 are LNHNV and YYDKDF (reference sequence). This CDR3 is built from 16 residues. V shed 6 bases and J 5 bases; nucleotides not matched to a gene: 15. The CDR3 nucleotides read TGTGCCACCAGGGCAGGACCGGGACAGTCTCGCGAGACCCAGTACTTC. As protein: CATRAGPGQSRETQYF. Using reference TRBV15 and TRBJ2-5 for the parts outside the CDR3, the full variable domain is DAMVIQNPRYQVTQFGKPVTLSCSQTLNHNVMYWYQQKSSQAPKLLFHYYDKDFNNEADTPDNFQSRRPNTSFCFLDIRSPGLGDTAMYLCATRAGPGQSRETQYFGPGTRLLVL.

The V and J genes are TRBV14 and TRBJ2-7, with D uncertain. CDR3 length: 15 residues. The germline V gene has CDR1 SGHDN and CDR2 FVKESK. The V end was cut by 1 base, the J end by 3 bases, with 13 bases between. For the CDR3, the DNA is TGTGCCAGCAGCCAAGGTCGGAGTCCTCTCTACGAGCAGTACTTC. This codes for CASSQGRSPLYEQYF. Full variable domain (outside the CDR3, taken from reference TRBV14 and TRBJ2-7): EAGVTQFPSHSVIEKGQTVTLRCDPISGHDNLYWYRRVMGKEIKFLLHFVKESKQDESGMPNNRFLAERTGGTYSTLKVQPAELEDSGVYFCASSQGRSPLYEQYFGPGTRLTVT.

This sequence joins TRBV7-2 and TRBJ2-4, with D tentatively TRBD2 (6 bases). The germline V gene has CDR1 SGHTA and CDR2 FQGNSA. This CDR3 comprises 17 residues. Trimming removed 3 bases at V and 2 bases at J, with 17 bases between. The CDR3 sequence: CASSLEGKSLTKNIQYF. The CDR3 nucleotides read TGTGCCAGCAGCTTGGAGGGGAAGTCCCTTACCAAAAACATTCAGTACTTC.

Concerning this clone itself: The identical CDR3 is also encoded by other nucleotide sequences in the sample. J is TRBJ2-7 and V is TRBV7-9; TRBD1 agrees at 8 bases. Per the germline V gene, CDR1 is SEHNR and CDR2 is FQNEAQ (reference sequence). V was clipped by 5 bases and J by 6 bases; unmatched bases: 3. This CDR3 spans 12 amino acids. Here the CDR3 DNA reads TGTGCCAGCAGCCCACAGGGGGTCGAGCAGTACTTC. Amino acid sequence: CASSPQGVEQYF.

The gene calls are TRBV27 and TRBJ1-6, with D perhaps matching TRBD1 (6 bases). Germline CDR1 and CDR2: MNHEY and SMNVEV (reference sequence). The CDR3 runs 14 residues. V was trimmed by 6 bases and J by 7 bases, leaving 13 bases between them. The CDR3 loop reads CASSPGQRNSPLHF. CDR3 DNA: TGTGCCAGCAGCCCCGGACAGCGAAATTCACCCCTCCACTTT.

The chain uses TRBV5-6 and TRBJ2-1, with D perhaps TRBD1 or TRBD2 (6 bases each). Trimming left V 5 bases short and J 0 bases short, with 9 bases between. There are 14 residues in the CDR3. Germline loops: CDR1 SGHDT, CDR2 YYEEEE. The CDR3, as DNA: TGTGCCAGCAGGGAGGGGGGCTCCTACAATGAGCAGTTCTTC. It yields the protein CASREGGSYNEQFF.

The rearrangement links TRBV28 to TRBJ2-7; weak D call: TRBD1 (6 bases). V was trimmed by 2 bases and J by 0 bases, leaving 11 bases between them. Germline V lookup: CDR1 MDHEN, CDR2 SYDVKM. The CDR3 is made up of 15 amino acids. The CDR3 spells CASSLQGMPSYEQYF. In DNA, the CDR3 is TGTGCCAGCAGTTTACAGGGGATGCCCTCCTACGAGCAGTACTTC.